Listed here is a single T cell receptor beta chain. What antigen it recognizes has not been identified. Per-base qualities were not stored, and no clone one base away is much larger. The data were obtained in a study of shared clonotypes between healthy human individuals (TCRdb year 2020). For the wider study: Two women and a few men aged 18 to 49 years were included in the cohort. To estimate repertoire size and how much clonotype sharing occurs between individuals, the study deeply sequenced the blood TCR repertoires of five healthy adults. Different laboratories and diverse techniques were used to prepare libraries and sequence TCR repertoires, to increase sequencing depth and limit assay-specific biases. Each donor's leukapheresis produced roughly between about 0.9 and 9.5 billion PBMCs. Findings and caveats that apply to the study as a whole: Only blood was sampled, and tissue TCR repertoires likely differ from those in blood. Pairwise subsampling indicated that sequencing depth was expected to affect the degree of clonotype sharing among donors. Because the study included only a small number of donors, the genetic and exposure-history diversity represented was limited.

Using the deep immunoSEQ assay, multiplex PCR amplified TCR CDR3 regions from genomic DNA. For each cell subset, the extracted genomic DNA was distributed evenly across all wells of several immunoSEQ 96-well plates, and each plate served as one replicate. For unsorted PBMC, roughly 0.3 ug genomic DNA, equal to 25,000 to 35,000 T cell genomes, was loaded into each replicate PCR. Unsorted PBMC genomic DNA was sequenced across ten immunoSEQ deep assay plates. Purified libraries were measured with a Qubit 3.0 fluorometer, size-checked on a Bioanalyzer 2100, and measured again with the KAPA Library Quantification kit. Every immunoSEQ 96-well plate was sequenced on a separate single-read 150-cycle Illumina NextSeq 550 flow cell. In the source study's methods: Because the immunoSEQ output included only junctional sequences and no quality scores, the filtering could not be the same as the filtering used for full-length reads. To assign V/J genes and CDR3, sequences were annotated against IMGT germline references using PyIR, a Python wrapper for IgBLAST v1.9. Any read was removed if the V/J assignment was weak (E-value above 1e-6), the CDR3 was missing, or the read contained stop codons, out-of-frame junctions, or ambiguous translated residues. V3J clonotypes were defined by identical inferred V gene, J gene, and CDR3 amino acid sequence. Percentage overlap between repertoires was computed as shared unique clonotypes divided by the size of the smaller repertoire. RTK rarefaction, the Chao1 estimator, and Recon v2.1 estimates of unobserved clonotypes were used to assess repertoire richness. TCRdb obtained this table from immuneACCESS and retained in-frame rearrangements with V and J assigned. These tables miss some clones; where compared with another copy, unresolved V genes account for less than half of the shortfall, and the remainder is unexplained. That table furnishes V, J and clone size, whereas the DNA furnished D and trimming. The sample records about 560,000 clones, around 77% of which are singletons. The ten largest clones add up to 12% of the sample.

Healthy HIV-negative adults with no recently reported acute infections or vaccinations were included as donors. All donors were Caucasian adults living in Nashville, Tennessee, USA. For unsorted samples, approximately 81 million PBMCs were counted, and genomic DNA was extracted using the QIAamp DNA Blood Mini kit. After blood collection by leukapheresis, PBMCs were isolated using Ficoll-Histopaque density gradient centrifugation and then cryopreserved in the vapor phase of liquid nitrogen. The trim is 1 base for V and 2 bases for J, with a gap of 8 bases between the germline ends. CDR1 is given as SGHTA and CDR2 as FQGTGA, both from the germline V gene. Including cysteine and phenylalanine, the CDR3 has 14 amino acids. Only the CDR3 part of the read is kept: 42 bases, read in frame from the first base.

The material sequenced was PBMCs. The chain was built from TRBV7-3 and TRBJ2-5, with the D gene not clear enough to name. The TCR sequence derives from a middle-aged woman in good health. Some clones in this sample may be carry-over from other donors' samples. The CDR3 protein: CASSLMGLQETQYF. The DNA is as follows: TGTGCCAGCAGCTTAATGGGGTTACAAGAGACCCAGTACTTC.